The 15 T cell receptor beta chains listed next were all sequenced from one sample in a study of blood T cell repertoires in COVID-19. Profiled with immunoSEQ multiplex PCR; TCRdb holds only in-frame clones, not every one. Of approximately 190,000 clones detected, less than 90% appear once; the ten largest clones hold 2.1%. Sequenced input: peripheral blood. The receptor set was obtained from a man aged 65 to 85 with active or convalescent COVID-19.

A single count supports this clone. The chain uses TRBV28 and TRBJ2-5, with D maybe TRBD2 (6 bases). Per the germline V gene, CDR1 is MDHEN and CDR2 is SYDVKM. The CDR3 runs to 13 residues. V was clipped by 8 bases and J by 2 bases, with 12 bases between them. CDR3 coding DNA: TGTGCCAGCGGGGGGAGCGAACAAGAGACCCAGTACTTC. It encodes CASGGSEQETQYF.

The gene calls are TRBV2 and TRBJ1-2; 7 bases map to TRBD1. This CDR3 comprises 14 residues. Germline loops: CDR1 SNHLY, CDR2 FYNNEI. V shed 7 bases and J 4 bases; nucleotides not matched to a gene: 9. CDR3 region: CASMGVRGTYGYTF. CDR3 in DNA: TGTGCCAGCATGGGGGTCAGGGGGACCTATGGCTACACCTTC.

This clone was counted a single time. This chain joins TRBV5-8 and TRBJ2-3; 10 bases are a match to TRBD1. The V gene end was trimmed by 4 bases and the J gene end by 4 bases; junction bases not matched to a gene: 3. The CDR3 covers 14 residues. Germline lookup yields CDR1 SGHTS and CDR2 YDEGEE. The DNA of the CDR3 is TGTGCCAGCAGCCCAGGACAGGGGGCAGATACGCAGTATTTT. It encodes CASSPGQGADTQYF. Drawing the rest from reference TRBV5-8 and TRBJ2-3, the complete variable domain is EAGVTQSPTHLIKTRGQQATLRCSPISGHTSVYWYQQALGLGLQFLLWYDEGEERNRGNFPPRFSGRQFPNYSSELNVNALELEDSALYLCASSPGQGADTQYFGPGTRLTVL.

J is TRBJ1-5 and V is TRBV27; perhaps TRBD1 as D (5 bases). The CDR3 length is 18 residues. V lost 6 bases and J 0 bases, leaving 21 bases between the germline ends. CDR1 and CDR2 (germline): MNHEY, SMNVEV (reference sequence). Written as DNA, the CDR3 is TGTGCCAGCAGCCCTTTCGGACACTACTCATATAGCAATCAGCCCCAGCATTTT. Residues: CASSPFGHYSYSNQPQHF.

V and J are TRBV13 and TRBJ1-2; D perhaps matches TRBD1 (5 bases). CDR1 and CDR2 from the germline V gene are PRHDT and FYEKMQ (reference sequence). Trimming removed 0 bases at V and 7 bases at J, with 15 bases between. The CDR3 runs 15 residues. CDR3 DNA: TGTGCCAGCAGCTTAGGCAGACAGTCGCTCTCTGGCTACACCTTC. Translated, it gives CASSLGRQSLSGYTF.

In DNA form, the CDR3 reads TGTGCCAGCAGCCAAACAGGGGGCAGGACCTACGAGCAGTACTTC. Translated, it gives CASSQTGGRTYEQYF. The J gene is TRBJ2-5, the V gene TRBV2, with 9 bases that match TRBD1. The J call may be wrong; the DNA end is better matched by TRBJ2-7. CDR3 length equals 15 residues. Germline V gene lookup returns CDR1 SNHLY and CDR2 FYNNEI.

The chain links TRBV19 to TRBJ1-4; weak D call: TRBD1 (6 bases). In germline, CDR1 is LNHDA, CDR2 SQIVND (reference sequence). CDR3 size: 13 residues. V lost 6 bases, J lost 4 bases, and 9 bases lay in between. The CDR3 sequence: CASSRQVNEKLFF. The CDR3 DNA sequence: TGTGCCAGTAGCAGACAGGTTAATGAAAAACTGTTTTTT.

This clone occurred once. The chain couples TRBV6-5 to TRBJ1-2; 9 bases map to TRBD1. Germline V gene data show CDR1 as MNHEY and CDR2 as SVGAGI. CDR3 length: 15 residues. With 6 bases clipped from V and 4 bases from J, the junction kept 9 bases outside the gene matches. CDR3 sequence: CASRDTGGRGYGYTF. In nucleotides, the CDR3 is TGTGCCAGCAGGGACACAGGGGGCCGGGGCTATGGCTACACCTTC.

The chain recombines TRBV19 with TRBJ2-1; 12 nucleotides line up with TRBD1. CDR1 and CDR2 from the germline V gene are LNHDA and SQIVND (reference sequence). The J segment lost 1 base and the V segment lost 9 bases, leaving 7 bases of the junction unmatched. The CDR3 has 16 amino acids. CDR3 bases: TGTGCCAGCTCGGGACAGGGGGCTTCTTCCTACAATGAGCAGTTCTTC. Translated, it gives CASSGQGASSYNEQFF.

For the CDR3, the DNA is TGTGCCAGCCGGTCGAACAGCTGGTGGTATAGCAATCAGCCCCAGCATTTT. It codes for CASRSNSWWYSNQPQHF. This chain uses TRBV28 with TRBJ1-5; D gene uncertain. V was pared by 8 bases and J by 0 bases, with 20 bases between. The CDR3 is 17 residues long. Looked up from germline, CDR1 is MDHEN and CDR2 is SYDVKM.

V is TRBV30 and J is TRBJ2-7; TRBD1 aligns across 12 bases. The CDR3 is made up of 14 amino acids. CDR1 and CDR2 from the germline V gene are GTSNPN and SVGIG (reference sequence). The J segment lost 5 bases and the V segment lost 3 bases, leaving 5 bases of the junction unmatched. The chain's CDR3 is CAWRTGTGGHEQYF. CDR3 nucleotide sequence: TGTGCCTGGAGAACCGGGACAGGGGGCCACGAGCAGTACTTC.

V is TRBV18 and J is TRBJ1-3; D gene unclear. This CDR3 spans 13 amino acids. The germline CDR1 and CDR2 sequences are KGHSH and LQKENI. V lost 7 bases, J lost 0 bases, and 7 bases lay in between. The CDR3 DNA reads as TGTGCCAGCTTGCAGTCCTCTGGAAACACCATATATTTT. Translation: CASLQSSGNTIYF.

The chain links TRBV2 to TRBJ2-3, with 9 nucleotides matching TRBD2. V gave up 4 bases and J gave up 3 bases; unmatched junction bases: 14. The CDR3 length is 18 residues. Germline CDR1 reads SNHLY; CDR2 reads FYNNEI. CDR3: CASSGRVVIAGVTDTQYF. For the CDR3, the DNA is TGTGCCAGCAGTGGCCGTGTAGTAATAGCGGGAGTTACAGATACGCAGTATTTT.

The V gene is TRBV6-5, the J gene TRBJ2-2; no reliable D call. Germline values: CDR1 MNHEY, CDR2 SVGAGI. Trimming took 9 bases from V and 2 from J, leaving 13 bases between them. The CDR3 runs to 14 residues. Here the CDR3 DNA reads TGTGCCAGTCGTGTATACACAAACACCGGGGAGCTGTTTTTT. Translated: CASRVYTNTGELFF.

This chain connects TRBV4-1 to TRBJ1-2; D is ambiguous. Trimming took 0 bases from V and 4 from J, leaving 9 bases between them. This CDR3 is built from 14 residues. Germline V CDR1 and CDR2: MGHRA, YSYEKL. CDR3 residues: CASSQELGAYGYTF. CDR3 DNA sequence: TGCGCCAGCAGCCAAGAGCTAGGAGCCTATGGCTACACCTTC.